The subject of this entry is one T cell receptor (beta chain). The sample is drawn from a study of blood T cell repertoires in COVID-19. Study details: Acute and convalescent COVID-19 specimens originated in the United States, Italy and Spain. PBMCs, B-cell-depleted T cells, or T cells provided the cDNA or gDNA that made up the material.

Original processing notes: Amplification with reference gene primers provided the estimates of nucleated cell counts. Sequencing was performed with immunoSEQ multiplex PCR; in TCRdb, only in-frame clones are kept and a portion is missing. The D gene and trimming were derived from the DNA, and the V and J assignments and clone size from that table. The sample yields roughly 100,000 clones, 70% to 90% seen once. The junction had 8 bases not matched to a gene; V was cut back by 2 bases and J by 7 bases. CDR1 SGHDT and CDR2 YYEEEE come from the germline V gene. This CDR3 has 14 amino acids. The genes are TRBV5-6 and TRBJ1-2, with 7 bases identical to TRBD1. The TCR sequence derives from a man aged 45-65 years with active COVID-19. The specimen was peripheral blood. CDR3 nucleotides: TGTGCCAGCAGCTTACAGGACAGGCCGCTTGGCTACACCTTC. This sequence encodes CASSLQDRPLGYTF.